The source of this TCR beta chain is a study of shared clonotypes between healthy human individuals. Findings of the study overall: Rarefaction curves obtained for sorted subsets showed sequencing incomplete despite large depth. In contrast to clonotypes shared by all four donors, non-shared clonotypes had lower generation probabilities.

A remark on this clone: Its antigen remains unknown.

This CDR3 region has 17 residues. V gave up 3 bases and J gave up 3 bases; unmatched junction bases: 9. Germline CDR1 and CDR2: LNHDA and SQIVND (reference sequence). The protocol was immunoSEQ multiplex PCR, while the TCRdb copy is restricted to in-frame clones and leaves out a portion. The table lists millions of clones, about 95% of them singletons. Naive CD8 cells lacked CD45RO and underwent positive selection for CCR7, leaving out terminally differentiated effector memory CD45RA+ cells. This rearrangement joins TRBV19 to TRBJ1-2, with 11 bases matching TRBD1. This TCR was recovered from a young man in good health. The source material was naive CD8+ T cells sorted from blood. The CDR3 protein is CASSMAGTGGTYYGYTF. In nucleotides, the CDR3 is TGTGCCAGTAGTATGGCGGGGACAGGGGGTACCTACTATGGCTACACCTTC.